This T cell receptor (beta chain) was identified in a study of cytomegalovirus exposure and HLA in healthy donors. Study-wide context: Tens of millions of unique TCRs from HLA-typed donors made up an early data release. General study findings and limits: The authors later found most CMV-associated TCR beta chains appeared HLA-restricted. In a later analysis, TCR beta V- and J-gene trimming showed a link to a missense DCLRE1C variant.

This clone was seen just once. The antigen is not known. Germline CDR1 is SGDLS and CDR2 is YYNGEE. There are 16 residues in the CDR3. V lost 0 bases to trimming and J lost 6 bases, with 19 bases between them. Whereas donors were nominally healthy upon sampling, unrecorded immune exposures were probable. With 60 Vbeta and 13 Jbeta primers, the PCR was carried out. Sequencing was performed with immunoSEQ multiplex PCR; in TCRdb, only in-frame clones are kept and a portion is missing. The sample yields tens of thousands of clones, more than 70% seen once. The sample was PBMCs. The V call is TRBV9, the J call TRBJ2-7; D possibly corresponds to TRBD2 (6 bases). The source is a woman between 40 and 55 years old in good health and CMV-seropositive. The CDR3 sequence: CASSVEAPSLGGEQYF. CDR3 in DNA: TGTGCCAGCAGCGTAGAGGCTCCTTCCTTGGGGGGCGAGCAGTACTTC.